The T cell receptor (beta chain) described here comes from a study of blood T cell repertoires in COVID-19 (dated by TCRdb to 2018 to 2021). Concerning the study at large: Collaborator samples came from the United States, Italy and Spain and covered acute and convalescent phases of COVID-19. The prospective study material was composed of cDNA or gDNA derived from T cells, B-cell-depleted T cells, or PBMCs. Subjects who had been exposed to COVID-19, were actively infected with it, or had recovered from it provided the deeply sampled blood TCRbeta repertoires that made up the dataset. The repertoires were released in a freely available public database meant as a resource for research on the immune response to SARS-CoV-2. Samples came from the ongoing ImmuneRACE study (first 160 participants) plus 1,254 subjects from 6 global collaborators. The sample metadata nearly always contained a de-identified subject ID, COVID-19 status, age in years and sex. Where available, HLA class I and class II types were obtained from metadata supplied by the sample provider rather than from assay-based typing. Study-level results and caveats: How much clinical and demographic metadata was included differed by source and by participant, and the metadata was provided uncurated.

Counted from cysteine to phenylalanine, this CDR3 has 15 amino acids. The sequence is cut down to CDR3 DNA, 45 bases in frame from base 1. In the germline V gene, CDR1 corresponds to SGHTA and CDR2 to FQGTGA. From V the trimming removes 6 bases and from J it removes 0 bases, while the gene matches leave 8 bases of the junction unaccounted for. TCRbeta CDR3 regions were amplified from genomic DNA by means of the immunoSEQ Assay, a bias-controlled multiplex PCR. In the source study's methods: The number of nucleated cells in each sample was estimated by amplification of reference gene primers within the assay. Sequence reads were collapsed and filtered to measure the absolute abundance of every unique TCRbeta CDR3 rearrangement. For each sample, productive Simpson clonality was calculated by taking the square root of Simpson's diversity index across productive rearrangements. Not all clones reach the TCRdb copy of this immuneACCESS table, which keeps in-frame sequences only. Checked studies attribute under half of the gap to unresolved V genes and leave the rest unexplained. For V, J and clone size, that table is used; D and trimming come from the DNA. The sample table shows approximately 69,000 clones, and 82% are seen once. The ten biggest clones cover about 13% of the sample.

Collaborating institutions collected whole blood in K2EDTA tubes following their own protocols. For TCRbeta analysis, collaborators shipped samples as frozen whole blood, isolated PBMCs, or DNA extracted from either of those sample types. Concerning this clone: This receptor's antigen is unknown. The record has no base qualities; no much larger clone is one base away.

Sequenced: peripheral blood. In this chain, TRBV7-3 is recombined with TRBJ2-7; 7 middle bases align to TRBD1. This TCR was recovered from a woman older than 75 with acute or convalescent COVID-19. The nucleotides are TGTGCCAGCAGTTATACCGGGACAGACTCCTACGAGCAGTACTTC. This sequence encodes CASSYTGTDSYEQYF.